Listed below are T cell receptor beta chains from one sample, sequenced in a study of blood T cell repertoires in COVID-19. The table came from immunoSEQ multiplex PCR; TCRdb's copy has only in-frame clones and leaves some out. Of about 190,000 clones listed, about 75% are singletons. Sequenced sample: peripheral blood. These receptors were taken from a woman aged 70-85 years with acute or convalescent COVID-19. Each CDR3 is given with its conserved first and last residue. Fields, in order: V gene, J gene, D gene, clone size, CDR3 DNA, CDR3 protein. The D gene is left open where the match is weak. Rows may omit the clone size; those that give it use once, few, many or a size class.

V gene: TRBV29-1; J gene: TRBJ2-2; D gene: TRBD2; clone size: -; CDR3 DNA: TGCAGCGTGGGACTAGCTGCGAACACCGGGGAGCTGTTTTTT; CDR3 protein: CSVGLAANTGELFF
V gene: TRBV7-2; J gene: TRBJ1-3; D gene: -; clone size: -; CDR3 DNA: TGTGCCAGCAGCCAAGGAGGGGTATTTGGAAACACCATATATTTT; CDR3 protein: CASSQGGVFGNTIYF
V gene: TRBV3-1/TRBV3-2; J gene: TRBJ1-6; D gene: -; clone size: -; CDR3 DNA: TGTGCCAGCAGCCGCGGGGGAGGCAATTCACCCCTCCACTTT; CDR3 protein: CASSRGGGNSPLHF
V gene: TRBV9; J gene: TRBJ2-4; D gene: TRBD1; clone size: -; CDR3 DNA: TGTGCCAGCAGCCCGACAGGGAACATTCAGTACTTC; CDR3 protein: CASSPTGNIQYF
V gene: TRBV5-6; J gene: TRBJ2-1; D gene: -; clone size: -; CDR3 DNA: TGTGCCAGCAGTACAGGGTACTATTACAATGAGCAGTTCTTC; CDR3 protein: CASSTGYYYNEQFF
V gene: TRBV6-6; J gene: TRBJ1-1; D gene: TRBD1; clone size: -; CDR3 DNA: TGTGCCAGCAGTTTCGCCGTACAGGGGATGAACACTGAAGCTTTCTTT; CDR3 protein: CASSFAVQGMNTEAFF
V gene: TRBV7-9; J gene: TRBJ1-5; D gene: -; clone size: -; CDR3 DNA: TGTGCCAGCAGCCATGCCGGGAGCAATCAGCCCCAGCATTTT; CDR3 protein: CASSHAGSNQPQHF
V gene: TRBV2; J gene: TRBJ2-5; D gene: -; clone size: few; CDR3 DNA: TGTGCCAGCAGTCGGGGTACCCAAGAGACCCAGTACTTC; CDR3 protein: CASSRGTQETQYF
V gene: TRBV24-1; J gene: TRBJ2-2; D gene: TRBD1; clone size: -; CDR3 DNA: TGTGCCACCAGTGATTACAGGGGTCCGAACACCGGGGAGCTGTTTTTT; CDR3 protein: CATSDYRGPNTGELFF
V gene: TRBV6-6; J gene: TRBJ1-5; D gene: -; clone size: -; CDR3 DNA: TGTGCCAGCAGTTACTCACAGGGAGAAAGCAATCAGCCCCAGCATTTT; CDR3 protein: CASSYSQGESNQPQHF
V gene: TRBV18; J gene: TRBJ2-1; D gene: -; clone size: -; CDR3 DNA: TGTGCCAGCTCCCCTGGGACTGCTGAGCAGTTCTTC; CDR3 protein: CASSPGTAEQFF
V gene: TRBV5-4; J gene: TRBJ2-5; D gene: TRBD1; clone size: -; CDR3 DNA: TGTGCCAGCAGCTCACAGGGGTCTGAAGAGACCCAGTACTTC; CDR3 protein: CASSSQGSEETQYF
V gene: TRBV2; J gene: TRBJ2-7; D gene: -; clone size: -; CDR3 DNA: TGTGCCAGCAGTGGGGCCGGGACCTACGAGCAGTACTTC; CDR3 protein: CASSGAGTYEQYF
V gene: TRBV29-1; J gene: TRBJ1-2; D gene: -; clone size: -; CDR3 DNA: TGCAGCGTCTATTCGGTTAACTATGGCTACACCTTC; CDR3 protein: CSVYSVNYGYTF
V gene: TRBV6-6; J gene: TRBJ1-1; D gene: -; clone size: few; CDR3 DNA: TGTGCCAGCAGTTACTCGGAGGGGAACACTGAAGCTTTCTTT; CDR3 protein: CASSYSEGNTEAFF
V gene: TRBV18; J gene: TRBJ2-7; D gene: -; clone size: -; CDR3 DNA: TGTGCCAGCTCACGAGGAGACAGCTCTGGCTACGAGCAGTACTTC; CDR3 protein: CASSRGDSSGYEQYF
V gene: TRBV4-2; J gene: TRBJ2-2; D gene: TRBD2; clone size: -; CDR3 DNA: TGTGCCAGCAGCCAACCTAGACCGGGACTAGCGGGAGGGAACACCGGGGAGCTGTTTTTT; CDR3 protein: CASSQPRPGLAGGNTGELFF
V gene: TRBV3-1/TRBV3-2; J gene: TRBJ1-2; D gene: -; clone size: -; CDR3 DNA: TGTGCCAGCAGCCAAGATAATTCTCCAGGGAAAGGCTACACCTTC; CDR3 protein: CASSQDNSPGKGYTF
V gene: TRBV6-1; J gene: TRBJ1-6; D gene: TRBD1; clone size: -; CDR3 DNA: TGTGCCAGCAGTGCCTCACGGCCCGGGACAGTTAGGCTTTCACCCCTCCACTTT; CDR3 protein: CASSASRPGTVRLSPLHF
V gene: TRBV29-1; J gene: TRBJ2-2; D gene: TRBD2; clone size: many; CDR3 DNA: TGCAGCGTTAAAGGACTAGCGGGAGGAGCCGGGGAGCTGTTTTTT; CDR3 protein: CSVKGLAGGAGELFF
V gene: TRBV30; J gene: TRBJ2-7; D gene: -; clone size: -; CDR3 DNA: TGTGCCTGGAGTGCTCACGGCCCGGAGATGCCCGGCTACGAGCAGTACTTC; CDR3 protein: CAWSAHGPEMPGYEQYF
V gene: TRBV3-1/TRBV3-2; J gene: TRBJ2-2; D gene: TRBD2; clone size: -; CDR3 DNA: TGTGCCAGCAGCCGTACTAGCGGGAGTAGTACCGGGGAGCTGTTTTTT; CDR3 protein: CASSRTSGSSTGELFF
V gene: TRBV27; J gene: TRBJ2-1; D gene: TRBD1; clone size: -; CDR3 DNA: TGTGCCAGCAGTACTCGGACAGGGAGATACAATGAGCAGTTCTTC; CDR3 protein: CASSTRTGRYNEQFF
V gene: TRBV5-1; J gene: TRBJ2-2; D gene: TRBD1; clone size: -; CDR3 DNA: TGCGCCAGCAAAATTAGGACAGGGGATGCCGGGGAGCTGTTTTTT; CDR3 protein: CASKIRTGDAGELFF
V gene: TRBV24-1; J gene: TRBJ2-3; D gene: TRBD1; clone size: -; CDR3 DNA: TGTGCCACCAGTGAGGCCGGGACAGGACTCACAGATACGCAGTATTTT; CDR3 protein: CATSEAGTGLTDTQYF
V gene: TRBV5-1; J gene: TRBJ2-3; D gene: TRBD2; clone size: -; CDR3 DNA: TGCGCCAGCAGCTTGTCGGGACTAGAAGTCGGTACGCAGTATTTT; CDR3 protein: CASSLSGLEVGTQYF
V gene: TRBV12-3/TRBV12-4; J gene: TRBJ1-5; D gene: -; clone size: once; CDR3 DNA: TGTGCCAGCAGTTTAGGTTATGGGGCAATCAATTTT; CDR3 protein: CASSLGYGAINF
V gene: TRBV4-1; J gene: TRBJ2-7; D gene: -; clone size: -; CDR3 DNA: TGCGCCAGCAGCCAGAGACTCCATTACGAGCAGTACTTC; CDR3 protein: CASSQRLHYEQYF
V gene: TRBV5-1; J gene: TRBJ2-5; D gene: -; clone size: few; CDR3 DNA: TGCGCCAGCAGCTTTGAGCGCCAAGAGACCCAGTACTTC; CDR3 protein: CASSFERQETQYF
V gene: TRBV7-9; J gene: TRBJ2-2; D gene: TRBD2; clone size: -; CDR3 DNA: TGTGCCAGCAGCTTAGATCTAGCGGCGAACACCGGGGAGCTGTTTTTT; CDR3 protein: CASSLDLAANTGELFF
V gene: TRBV19; J gene: TRBJ1-1; D gene: -; clone size: -; CDR3 DNA: TGTGCCAGCTCTATTGGGGGGACCCGGAACACTGAAGCTTTCTTT; CDR3 protein: CASSIGGTRNTEAFF
V gene: TRBV5-1; J gene: TRBJ2-5; D gene: -; clone size: -; CDR3 DNA: TGCGCCAGCAGCTTGGGTGAGGAGACCCAGTACTTC; CDR3 protein: CASSLGEETQYF
V gene: TRBV20-1; J gene: TRBJ2-5; D gene: TRBD1; clone size: -; CDR3 DNA: TGCAGTGCTAGTGAGGGGGCTGAGACCCAGTACTTC; CDR3 protein: CSASEGAETQYF
V gene: TRBV9; J gene: TRBJ2-7; D gene: TRBD1; clone size: -; CDR3 DNA: TGTGCCAGCAGCGTATCTCCCGGGACAGGGTTTGTTCCCCGAGACTACGAGCAGTACTTC; CDR3 protein: CASSVSPGTGFVPRDYEQYF
V gene: TRBV14; J gene: TRBJ2-5; D gene: TRBD1; clone size: once; CDR3 DNA: TGTGCCAGCAGCCAGGCACAGGGGGAGATCCAAGAGACCCAGTACTTC; CDR3 protein: CASSQAQGEIQETQYF
V gene: TRBV19; J gene: TRBJ1-2; D gene: TRBD1; clone size: few; CDR3 DNA: TGTGCCAGTAGTAGTCCTGCAAGGGGGACAGGGGAGACCTATGGCTACACCTTC; CDR3 protein: CASSSPARGTGETYGYTF
V gene: TRBV29-1; J gene: TRBJ1-6; D gene: -; clone size: -; CDR3 DNA: TGCAGCGTGAGCGGGGGGGGTGATTCACCCCTCCACTTT; CDR3 protein: CSVSGGGDSPLHF
V gene: TRBV5-1; J gene: TRBJ2-3; D gene: TRBD1; clone size: -; CDR3 DNA: TGCGCCAGCAGCCCCGGACAGGGCGGCACAGATACGCAGTATTTT; CDR3 protein: CASSPGQGGTDTQYF
V gene: TRBV21-1; J gene: TRBJ1-5; D gene: -; clone size: -; CDR3 DNA: TGTGCCAGCAACCTACCGGGACAGGGGGGTAGTATTTGCAATCAGCCCCAGCATTTT; CDR3 protein: CASNLPGQGGSICNQPQHF
V gene: TRBV30; J gene: TRBJ2-7; D gene: TRBD2; clone size: -; CDR3 DNA: TGTGCCTGGATAAGCGGATATGGCGGGAGGTCTACCTACGAGCAGTACTTC; CDR3 protein: CAWISGYGGRSTYEQYF
V gene: TRBV9; J gene: TRBJ2-2; D gene: TRBD2; clone size: -; CDR3 DNA: TGTGCCAGCAGCTCCCGACTAGCGGTAAACACCGGGGAGCTGTTTTTT; CDR3 protein: CASSSRLAVNTGELFF
V gene: TRBV9; J gene: TRBJ1-1; D gene: TRBD1; clone size: -; CDR3 DNA: TGTGCCAGCAGCGTAACCGGGACAGACACTGAAGCTTTCTTT; CDR3 protein: CASSVTGTDTEAFF
V gene: TRBV4-1; J gene: TRBJ2-7; D gene: TRBD2; clone size: -; CDR3 DNA: TGCGCCAGCAGCCCCTACATACTACTAGCGGGAGTGGAGTACTTC; CDR3 protein: CASSPYILLAGVEYF
V gene: TRBV7-9; J gene: TRBJ2-1; D gene: TRBD2; clone size: -; CDR3 DNA: TGTGCCAGCAGCTTAGCGGGGACTAGCGGGATTGAGCAGTTCTTC; CDR3 protein: CASSLAGTSGIEQFF
V gene: TRBV3-1/TRBV3-2; J gene: TRBJ1-4; D gene: -; clone size: once; CDR3 DNA: TGTGCCAGCAGCCAAGGGTTCCGCTCAGGGGAACTGTTTTTT; CDR3 protein: CASSQGFRSGELFF
V gene: TRBV9; J gene: TRBJ2-7; D gene: -; clone size: -; CDR3 DNA: TGTGCCAGCAGCGTAACAGGCTTTTCCTACGAGCAGTACTTC; CDR3 protein: CASSVTGFSYEQYF
V gene: TRBV5-1; J gene: TRBJ1-1; D gene: -; clone size: -; CDR3 DNA: TGCGCCAGCAGCTTGGATGGTGAGGTTAGGGGCACTGAAGCTTTCTTT; CDR3 protein: CASSLDGEVRGTEAFF
V gene: TRBV5-1; J gene: TRBJ1-2; D gene: TRBD1; clone size: -; CDR3 DNA: TGCGCCAGCACCGAAGGACAGGGGTCTGGCTACACCTTC; CDR3 protein: CASTEGQGSGYTF
V gene: TRBV29-1; J gene: TRBJ1-1; D gene: -; clone size: -; CDR3 DNA: TGCAGCGTAGCGACGGCCGCGGGCACTGAAGCTTTCTTT; CDR3 protein: CSVATAAGTEAFF